The 28 T cell receptor beta chains below all came from one sample that was sequenced in a study of T-cell memory formation after mild COVID-19. MiXCR, applied by TCRdb to the 5' RACE reads, yields one record per CDR3 protein. This table holds about 250,000 distinct CDR3 sequences, 15% found once. The sequenced material came from PBMCs or a T cell subset sorted from them (not recorded which). The source of these receptors is an adult woman who had mild COVID-19 (a few samples of this study predate the infection). Cell type and time point are not known.

The chain employs TRBV4-3 and TRBJ1-2; D is undetermined. CDR1 is LGHNA, CDR2 YSLEER, per germline. The V and J ends lost 1 base and 7 bases respectively, with 13 bases between them. The CDR3 has 14 residues. As DNA, the CDR3 is TGCGCCAGCAGCCAAGCCCCCTCTTTGAGTGGCTACACCTTC. As protein: CASSQAPSLSGYTF.

V gene TRBV12-3 or TRBV12-4 combines with J gene TRBJ2-5; D unresolved. The CDR3 extends over 12 amino acids. Trimming cost V 6 bases and J 5 bases, with 10 bases left between them. CDR3 region: CASSNLRETQYF. CDR3 coding DNA: TGTGCCAGCAGCAACCTCCGGGAGACCCAGTACTTC.

The V call is TRBV7-8, the J call TRBJ2-2; 7 nucleotides match TRBD2. The germline gives CDR1 SGHVS, CDR2 FQNEAQ. This CDR3 region has 14 residues. Trimming cost V 5 bases and J 5 bases; bases outside gene matches: 5. The CDR3 region is CASSPSGGTGELFF. The CDR3 coding sequence is TGTGCCAGCAGCCCGTCGGGGGGAACCGGGGAGCTGTTTTTT.

This clonotype came up a few times. The rearrangement uses TRBV10-2 and TRBJ2-2; D gene ambiguous. CDR1 and CDR2 from the germline V gene are WSHSY and SAAADI. The CDR3 sequence is 11 residues long. V lost 2 bases, J lost 6 bases, and 1 base lay in between. In DNA form, the CDR3 reads TGCGCCAGCAGTGAGCCCGGGGAGCTGTTTTTT. Translated: CASSEPGELFF.

The chain recombines TRBV11-2 with TRBJ1-1; 9 bases are shared with TRBD1. Per the germline V gene, CDR1 is SGHAT and CDR2 is FQNNGV. With 7 bases clipped from V and 5 bases from J, the junction kept 5 bases outside the gene matches. The CDR3 extends over 13 amino acids. CDR3 sequence (DNA): TGTGCCAGCACTACAGGGGGCAGGACTGAAGCTTTCTTT. Encoded protein: CASTTGGRTEAFF.

The chain is built from TRBV5-6 and TRBJ1-2; D uncertain. The CDR3 has 14 amino acids. With 4 bases removed from V and 4 bases from J, the gap between germline ends came to 14 bases. Per the germline V gene, CDR1 is SGHDT and CDR2 is YYEEEE. The CDR3 protein is CASSRGLITYGYTF. DNA for the CDR3: TGTGCCAGCAGCCGAGGCCTAATCACCTATGGCTACACCTTC. The full variable domain, in which reference TRBV5-6 and TRBJ1-2 provide the parts outside the CDR3, is DAGVTQSPTHLIKTRGQQVTLRCSPKSGHDTVSWYQQALGQGPQFIFQYYEEEERQRGNFPDRFSGHQFPNYSSELNVNALLLGDSALYLCASSRGLITYGYTFGSGTRLTVV.

This clonotype was found a few times. CDR3 protein: CATTGTGGALYGYTF. The CDR3 nucleotides are TGTGCCACAACCGGGACAGGGGGCGCCCTCTATGGCTACACCTTC. The V call is TRBV6-1, the J call TRBJ1-2; TRBD1 agrees at 12 bases. This CDR3 is 15 amino acids long. V shed 10 bases and J 4 bases; nucleotides not matched to a gene: 10. CDR1 MNHNS and CDR2 SASEGT come from the germline V gene.

This clonotype was detected only a few times. The rearrangement joins TRBV15 to TRBJ2-5; D unclear. Germline CDR1 and CDR2: LNHNV and YYDKDF (reference sequence). V gave up 0 bases and J gave up 5 bases, with 10 bases separating them. The CDR3 runs 14 residues. CDR3: CATSRDPPTETQYF. CDR3 coding DNA: TGTGCCACCAGCAGAGACCCCCCGACGGAGACCCAGTACTTC.

The chain couples TRBV7-2 to TRBJ1-2; 7 bases line up with TRBD1. The trim removed 1 base at V and 4 bases at J, leaving 6 bases unmatched. Germline V CDR1 and CDR2: SGHTA, FQGNSA. The CDR3 runs 15 residues. This chain's CDR3 is CASSLGGQWAYGYTF. CDR3 bases: TGTGCCAGCAGCTTAGGGGGACAGTGGGCCTATGGCTACACCTTC.

This clonotype was observed a few times. This chain uses TRBV29-1 with TRBJ2-2; TRBD1 matches 8 bases. Germline V gene lookup returns CDR1 SQVTM and CDR2 ANQGSEA. The CDR3 consists of 12 residues. The trim removed 8 bases at V and 7 bases at J, leaving 6 bases unmatched. The CDR3 reads CSIRQGNGELFF. CDR3 bases: TGCAGCATAAGACAGGGGAACGGGGAGCTGTTTTTT.

V is TRBV5-1 and J is TRBJ1-4; 7 bases fit TRBD1. Germline trimming cut 3 bases from V and 8 bases from J; bases unmatched to any gene: 10. The V gene's germline CDR1 is SGHRS and CDR2 YFSETQ. CDR3 size: 15 residues. The CDR3 sequence: CASSSNGQVPEKLFF. The CDR3 DNA reads as TGCGCCAGCAGCTCCAACGGACAGGTCCCGGAAAAACTGTTTTTT.

This rearrangement joins TRBV12-3 or TRBV12-4 to TRBJ2-1, with 9 nucleotides matching TRBD2. The CDR3 totals 12 residues. With 3 bases clipped from V and 15 bases from J, the junction kept 6 bases outside the gene matches. DNA for the CDR3: TGTGCCAGCAGTTTTGCGGGAGGGCCGCCGTTCTTC. Translating gives CASSFAGGPPFF.

This clonotype was counted between two and nine times. This chain connects TRBV15 to TRBJ2-1; the match to TRBD1 covers 7 bases. The CDR3 contains 18 residues. Germline V CDR1 and CDR2: LNHNV, YYDKDF (reference sequence). V dropped 0 bases and J dropped 5; count of bases not matched to a gene: 13. The CDR3 DNA follows: TGTGCCACCAGCAGAGATCAGGGATTTGGGACAGCCAACAATGAGCAGTTCTTC. This encodes CATSRDQGFGTANNEQFF.

This clonotype has just a few counts. The J gene is TRBJ2-7, the V gene TRBV12-3 or TRBV12-4; perhaps TRBD1 as D (5 bases). V was shortened by 5 bases and J by 0 bases, with 14 bases between the two germline ends. This CDR3 has 15 amino acids. In DNA form, the CDR3 reads TGTGCCAGCAGTCCTGGGGCGGTGCTCTCCTACGAGCAGTACTTC. As protein: CASSPGAVLSYEQYF.

This clonotype was picked up many times. The CDR3 sequence: CSARGGLHEQYF. The CDR3 DNA sequence: TGCAGTGCTAGGGGCGGACTGCACGAGCAGTACTTC. The rearrangement links TRBV20-1 to TRBJ2-7; TRBD2 is a possible D gene (5 bases). Per the germline V gene, CDR1 is DFQATT and CDR2 is SNEGSKA (reference sequence). The CDR3 has 12 residues. V was pared by 3 bases and J by 5 bases, with 11 bases between.

This clonotype was seen only a few times. The rearrangement links TRBV20-1 to TRBJ2-1; 8 bases line up with TRBD2. The CDR3 covers 14 residues. Germline CDR1 DFQATT, CDR2 SNEGSKA (reference sequence). J gave up 7 bases and V 5 bases, and 10 bases lay outside the gene matches. CDR3 amino acids: CSAPSGSAPNEQFF. For the CDR3, the DNA is TGCAGTGCTCCAAGCGGGAGTGCCCCGAATGAGCAGTTCTTC.

This clonotype occurred a few times. The genes are TRBV21-1 and TRBJ2-3; the table names TRBD1, a call not compared with the DNA. TRBV21-1 has pseudogene status. The CDR3 spans 16 residues. The CDR3 region has the DNA TGTGCCAGCCAGGGGGCTGGAGCGGCGAGCACAGATACGCAGTATTTT. It is translated as CASQGAGAASTDTQYF.

In its sample, this clonotype was seen a few times. The chain links TRBV4-3 to TRBJ2-3; D ambiguous. Trimming left V 4 bases short and J 4 bases short, with 9 bases between. There are 13 residues in the CDR3. Germline values: CDR1 LGHNA, CDR2 YSLEER. CDR3 coding DNA: TGCGCCAGCAGCCCCCGCATACCAGATACGCAGTATTTT. It codes for CASSPRIPDTQYF.

This clonotype was observed a few times. The CDR3 DNA reads TGTGCCAGCAGTTTAGGGAGGGGGAATCAGCCCCAGCATTTT. Translation: CASSLGRGNQPQHF. The V gene is TRBV27, the J gene TRBJ1-5; D possibly corresponds to TRBD1 (6 bases). The CDR3 sequence is 14 residues long. Trimming took off 2 bases at V and 4 bases at J, with 9 bases between the two ends. Germline V gene lookup returns CDR1 MNHEY and CDR2 SMNVEV (reference sequence).

This clonotype occurred a few times. The chain joins TRBV29-1 to TRBJ1-5; 9 bases agree with TRBD1. Germline V CDR1 and CDR2: SQVTM, ANQGSEA. The CDR3 length is 13 residues. The junction had 4 bases not matched to a gene; V was cut back by 6 bases and J by 4 bases. This CDR3 reads CSVLTGGNQPQHF. The CDR3 coding sequence is TGCAGCGTCTTGACAGGGGGTAATCAGCCCCAGCATTTT.

This clonotype was counted only a few times. V and J are TRBV4-2 and TRBJ1-4; D remains unclear. The CDR3 loop spans 16 amino acids. The V and J ends lost 1 base and 0 bases respectively, with 9 bases between them. Germline V gene lookup returns CDR1 LGHNA and CDR2 YNFKEQ. The CDR3 region has the DNA TGTGCCAGCAGCCAAGGGAACAGAGCAACTAATGAAAAACTGTTTTTT. Translated, it gives CASSQGNRATNEKLFF.

This clonotype has more than one count but fewer than ten. The chain joins TRBV11-2 to TRBJ2-7; 9 bases agree with TRBD1. Germline-derived CDR1 and CDR2 are SGHAT and FQNNGV. J lost 6 bases, V lost 4 bases, and 10 bases had no gene match. This CDR3 has 15 residues. The CDR3 reads CASSSAGTGLGEQYF. CDR3 sequence (DNA): TGTGCCAGCAGCTCCGCCGGGACAGGGTTGGGCGAGCAGTACTTC.

This clonotype has just one count. The rearrangement joins TRBV21-1 to TRBJ2-7; the table names TRBD1, a call not compared with the DNA. TRBV21-1 is a listed pseudogene. CDR3 size: 16 residues. The CDR3 here is CASSPYQDRTGYEQYF. The CDR3 DNA is TGTGCCAGCAGCCCCTACCAGGACAGGACGGGCTACGAGCAGTACTTC.

The sample holds a few counts of this clonotype. This chain uses TRBV18 with TRBJ2-1; 8 bases are shared with TRBD2. There are 14 residues in the CDR3. The V and J ends lost 3 bases and 7 bases, in that order; junction bases with no gene match: 5. In germline, CDR1 is KGHSH, CDR2 LQKENI. CDR3 nucleotides: TGTGCCAGCTCACCCAGCGGGGGTGGGAATGAGCAGTTCTTC. This gives the protein CASSPSGGGNEQFF.

This rearrangement joins TRBV7-2 to TRBJ2-5; weak D call: TRBD1 (6 bases). V gave up 4 bases and J gave up 0 bases, with 12 bases separating them. This CDR3 contains 15 residues. Germline lookup yields CDR1 SGHTA and CDR2 FQGNSA. The CDR3 DNA reads as TGTGCCAGCAGCTCACAAACAGGGAACCAAGAGACCCAGTACTTC. It translates to CASSSQTGNQETQYF.

The chain links TRBV6-5 to TRBJ2-1, with D perhaps assigned TRBD1 or TRBD2 (5 bases each). CDR3 size: 15 residues. Germline CDR1 MNHEY, CDR2 SVGAGI. V was pared by 0 bases and J by 2 bases, with 8 bases between. The CDR3 DNA reads TGTGCCAGCAGTTACTCCGGGGCAGCCTACAATGAGCAGTTCTTC. It specifies CASSYSGAAYNEQFF.

The chain couples TRBV7-3 to TRBJ2-2, with TRBD1 identical over 8 bases. The CDR3 runs 16 residues. The junction had 6 bases not matched to a gene; V was cut back by 5 bases and J by 1 base. CDR1 is SGHTA, CDR2 FQGTGA, per germline. The CDR3: CASSTDRAMNTGELFF. The CDR3 DNA reads TGTGCCAGCAGCACGGACAGGGCCATGAACACCGGGGAGCTGTTTTTT.

The rearrangement links TRBV6-1 to TRBJ1-2; 7 bases are a match to TRBD1. Germline V lookup: CDR1 MNHNS, CDR2 SASEGT. Trimming removed 1 base from V and 4 bases from J; junction bases left unmatched: 3. This CDR3 is 14 amino acids long. CDR3 sequence reads: CASSEDRGGYGYTF. DNA of the CDR3: TGTGCCAGCAGTGAAGACAGGGGTGGCTATGGCTACACCTTC.